Presented here are 10 T cell receptor beta chains from one specimen sequenced in a study of T cells after yellow fever vaccination. TCRdb called the 5' RACE reads again in MiXCR, with one record for every CDR3 protein. The sample includes hundreds of thousands of distinct CDR3 sequences, 9% to 15% of them seen just once. The material was PBMCs, obtained on the day of the yellow fever booster vaccination. These TCRs come from a man aged 30 to 39 who received the YFV17D yellow fever vaccine.

The chain uses TRBV7-2 and TRBJ2-5; TRBD1 matches at 8 bases. V shed 5 bases, J shed 3 bases, and the junction held 11 bases outside the gene matches. Germline CDR1 reads SGHTA; CDR2 reads FQGNSA. This CDR3 comprises 16 residues. CDR3: CASSVPAGGPEETQYF. CDR3 coding DNA: TGTGCCAGCAGCGTCCCGGCAGGGGGCCCCGAAGAGACCCAGTACTTC.

The rearrangement joins TRBV20-1 to TRBJ1-2, with D perhaps matching TRBD1 (6 bases). With 3 bases removed from V and 7 bases from J, the gap between germline ends came to 9 bases. Germline V lookup: CDR1 DFQATT, CDR2 SNEGSKA (reference sequence). The CDR3 sequence is 11 residues long. The chain's CDR3 is CSARQGFGYTF. The CDR3 nucleotides are TGCAGTGCTAGGCAGGGGTTTGGCTACACCTTC.

This chain connects TRBV6-1 to TRBJ2-7, with TRBD2 identical over 9 bases. Germline-derived CDR1 and CDR2 are MNHNS and SASEGT. Germline trimming cut 8 bases from V and 4 bases from J; bases unmatched to any gene: 9. CDR3 size: 14 residues. CDR3 in DNA: TGTGCCAGCCGCCCGGGACTAGCAGGGTACGAGCAGTACTTC. It translates to CASRPGLAGYEQYF.

The chain couples TRBV7-6 to TRBJ1-1, with 10 bases identical to TRBD1. The CDR3 is 13 amino acids. The germline CDR1 and CDR2 sequences are SGHVS and FNYEAQ. J was trimmed by 4 bases and V by 5 bases; bases with no gene match: 1. The CDR3 loop reads CASSDRGLTEAFF. CDR3 nucleotide sequence: TGTGCCAGCAGCGACAGGGGGCTCACTGAAGCTTTCTTT.

This clonotype was observed a few times. The chain recombines TRBV30 with TRBJ1-2, with D possibly TRBD1 on 6 matching bases. The CDR3 covers 14 residues. The ends were cut back, 4 bases at V and 8 bases at J, with 20 bases in the middle. CDR1 and CDR2 (germline): GTSNPN, SVGIG (reference sequence). The CDR3 region has the DNA TGTGCCTGGACCGGACAGACTGCGGCAGGGGGCTACACCTTC. It yields the protein CAWTGQTAAGGYTF.

This clonotype was recorded at least ten times. CDR3 sequence (DNA): TGTGCCAGCAGCTTGAACAGTGGAAACACCATATATTTT. It yields the protein CASSLNSGNTIYF. The chain combines TRBV5-8 with TRBJ1-3; D is uncertain. Trimming pared 1 base from V and 3 bases from J, leaving 5 bases between. The CDR3 spans 13 residues. Germline values: CDR1 SGHTS, CDR2 YDEGEE. Complete variable domain (other parts from reference TRBV5-8 and TRBJ1-3): EAGVTQSPTHLIKTRGQQATLRCSPISGHTSVYWYQQALGLGLQFLLWYDEGEERNRGNFPPRFSGRQFPNYSSELNVNALELEDSALYLCASSLNSGNTIYFGEGSWLTVV.

The CDR3 spells CASSSVPGLAGDPDTQYF. DNA for the CDR3: TGTGCCAGCAGCTCCGTCCCCGGGCTAGCGGGAGACCCAGATACGCAGTATTTT. The chain combines TRBV11-1 with TRBJ2-3; 10 positions agree with TRBD2. The V and J ends lost 4 bases and 4 bases, in that order; junction bases with no gene match: 14. The CDR3 spans 18 residues. Germline CDR1 and CDR2: SGHAT and FQDESV (reference sequence).

The chain employs TRBV5-4 and TRBJ2-3, with D possibly being TRBD2 (5 bases). CDR1 SGHNT and CDR2 YYREEE come from the germline V gene (reference sequence). There are 15 residues in the CDR3. The ends were cut back, 1 base at V and 4 bases at J, with 13 bases in the middle. The CDR3 nucleotides are TGTGCCAGCAGCTTGACGGGATCTAGGGCAGATACGCAGTATTTT. Protein: CASSLTGSRADTQYF.

This clonotype was seen a handful of times. This rearrangement joins TRBV4-1 to TRBJ1-5; 9 nucleotides align to TRBD1. J gave up 0 bases and V 4 bases, and 4 bases lay outside the gene matches. Per germline, CDR1 MGHRA and CDR2 YSYEKL. The CDR3 runs 16 residues. The CDR3 here is CASSPGTGYSNQPQHF. For the CDR3, the DNA is TGCGCCAGCAGCCCGGGGACAGGGTATAGCAATCAGCCCCAGCATTTT.

The chain joins TRBV20-1 to TRBJ2-5; 13 positions match TRBD2. The CDR3 extends over 14 amino acids. The V gene's germline CDR1 is DFQATT and CDR2 SNEGSKA (reference sequence). The V and J ends lost 5 bases and 5 bases, in that order; junction bases with no gene match: 5. CDR3 bases: TGCAGTGCTCCTCGGACTAGCGGGAGTGAGACCCAGTACTTC. The encoded protein is CSAPRTSGSETQYF.